Here is one T cell receptor (beta chain) with its context. Its cognate antigen is unknown. TCRdb redid the calling of the multiplex PCR reads with MiXCR, one entry per CDR3 protein. The sample lists under 110,000 distinct CDR3 sequences; more than 30% were seen once. The entry originates in a study of breast tumors, draining lymph nodes, adjacent tissues. Findings and caveats of the study: Luminal-like breast cancer showed significantly higher tumor–nontumor repertoire similarity than basal-like. Tumor repertoires ranked between lymph nodes and nontumor tissue in diversity, with V and J gene preferences. The lymph node origin of tumor T cells was framed as consistent with a hypothesis, not demonstrated. Data fit most tumor T cells coming from lymph node, expanding in tumor.

Axillary draining lymph nodes of breast cancer patients supplied the node samples. The sequence came from a female donor with breast cancer. Some clones in this sample may be carry-over from other donors' samples. The sample consisted of axillary lymph node tissue.

The chain's CDR3 is CASSSGPTGHYGYTF. For the CDR3, the DNA is TGTGCCAGCAGCTCTGGGCCGACAGGACACTATGGCTACACCTTC. The chain recombines TRBV7-2 with TRBJ1-2, with TRBD1 as a possible D gene (6 bases). The ends were cut back, 4 bases at V and 3 bases at J, with 15 bases in the middle. Germline-derived CDR1 and CDR2 are SGHTA and FQGNSA. CDR3 size: 15 residues.